The clone carrying this T cell receptor (beta chain) was seen more than once but under ten times. What it binds is unknown. Using unique molecular identifiers, the investigators prepared the TCRbeta library. In TCRdb, the PCR reads were re-called with MiXCR into one record per CDR3 protein. This sample has over 100,000 distinct CDR3 sequences, with around 7% found just once. The source of the sample is a study of T-cell reconstitution after alpha-beta-depleted transplantation in children. Study outcomes and limitations: Once a year had passed after transplant, T-cell counts and diversity came mostly from newly produced T cells. It was surviving recipient T cells and thymic progenitors that gave some patients high TCRbeta diversity at day 60. Alpha-beta T cells present about two months after transplant were reported to originate from several hundred expanded graft clones.

The germline V gene encodes CDR1 SEHNR and CDR2 FQNEAQ (reference sequence). With 1 base removed from V and 0 bases from J, the gap between germline ends came to 14 bases. The CDR3 totals 17 residues. This chain links TRBV7-9 with TRBJ2-3, with D maybe TRBD2 (6 bases). This specimen was PBMCs, taken before TCRalphabeta/CD19-depleted stem cell transplant. The TCR comes from a boy between 2 and 10 years old with acute lymphoblastic leukemia, due to receive a stem cell transplant. In DNA, the CDR3 is TGTGCCAGCAGCTTAGGTTTTAGCGGCCTTAGCACAGATACGCAGTATTTT. Translated: CASSLGFSGLSTDTQYF.